This T cell receptor beta chain derives from a study of shared clonotypes between healthy human individuals. Overall study results and limits: Compared with memory subsets, naive subsets generally had larger estimated richness.

Naive CD8 cells lacked CD45RO, underwent positive selection for CCR7 and left out terminally differentiated effector memory CD45RA+ cells. Donors comprised healthy HIV-negative adults lacking recent acute infections or vaccinations. Points on this clone: Its antigen is undetermined.

TCRdb's copy holds only in-frame clones and misses some; the assay was immunoSEQ multiplex PCR. The data contain about 820,000 clones, roughly 92% of them singletons. V lost 4 bases, J lost 4 bases, and 15 bases lay in between. Germline V lookup: CDR1 SGDLS, CDR2 YYNGEE. The length of the CDR3 is 14 residues. The sample comprised naive CD8+ T cells sorted from blood. This chain connects TRBV9 to TRBJ2-7; the D is unclear. The sequence came from a young man in good health. CDR3 residues: CASSPLGGFYEQYF. The DNA for the CDR3 is TGTGCCAGCAGCCCCCTAGGTGGGTTTTACGAGCAGTACTTC.